This TCR beta chain emerged from a study of T cell repertoires in cytomegalovirus infection (dated by TCRdb to between 2018 and 2020). Study-level background: The peptide stimulations were aimed at well-studied HLA-B-restricted epitopes as well as recently identified HLA-C-restricted CMV epitopes, whose presentation resists viral immunomodulation. Because public TCR beta signatures pointed to carriage of CMV infection together with the matching HLA type, the HLA type of each donor mattered for the analysis. Overall study results and their limits: Cumulative frequency of public TCR beta family members discriminated carriers of CMV infection plus the relevant HLA type in this cohort and an independent roughly 330-donor cohort. The ex vivo response was dominated by HLA-C-restricted CMV-specific TCR beta clonotypes, which also provided the single most frequent clonotype in two of eight donors.

CDR1 SGHNT and CDR2 YYREEE were looked up in the germline V gene (reference sequence). V loses 3 bases of germline sequence and J loses 7 bases, and the interval between the two ends is 16 bases. The CDR3, from cysteine to phenylalanine, totals 14 residues. Solely the CDR3 DNA is kept, with 42 bases framed from the first base. This clonotype showed up just once. Its antigen is unknown. No much larger clone exists at a distance of one base, and base qualities are not known. Single-read evidence is weak. TCRdb names Illumina HiSeq 1500 as the instrument used. TCRdb handled the public reads itself, with Q25 trimming in fastp and clone calling in MiXCR, and kept productive beta chains. For every CDR3 protein sequence, its rows merge into one entry that carries the most common genes and DNA. The sample records 450,000 to 600,000 distinct CDR3 sequences, about 39% of which are singletons. Roughly two fifths of the sample lies in the top ten.

In the paper's terms, the treatment or condition label means: in vitro stimulation with specific CMV peptide epitopes to enrich CMV-specific T cells. The sequenced sample was cultured PBMCs, obtained from culture after CMV antigen stimulation. This receptor was identified in a human donor in good health (CMV status not recorded). Some clones in this sample may be carry-over from other donors' samples. The chain links TRBV5-4 with TRBJ1-1; TRBD1 could be the D gene, as 5 bases match. The CDR3: CASSSQTDSLEAFF. The nucleotide sequence reads as follows: TGTGCCAGCAGCTCTCAAACTGACAGCCTTGAAGCTTTCTTT.